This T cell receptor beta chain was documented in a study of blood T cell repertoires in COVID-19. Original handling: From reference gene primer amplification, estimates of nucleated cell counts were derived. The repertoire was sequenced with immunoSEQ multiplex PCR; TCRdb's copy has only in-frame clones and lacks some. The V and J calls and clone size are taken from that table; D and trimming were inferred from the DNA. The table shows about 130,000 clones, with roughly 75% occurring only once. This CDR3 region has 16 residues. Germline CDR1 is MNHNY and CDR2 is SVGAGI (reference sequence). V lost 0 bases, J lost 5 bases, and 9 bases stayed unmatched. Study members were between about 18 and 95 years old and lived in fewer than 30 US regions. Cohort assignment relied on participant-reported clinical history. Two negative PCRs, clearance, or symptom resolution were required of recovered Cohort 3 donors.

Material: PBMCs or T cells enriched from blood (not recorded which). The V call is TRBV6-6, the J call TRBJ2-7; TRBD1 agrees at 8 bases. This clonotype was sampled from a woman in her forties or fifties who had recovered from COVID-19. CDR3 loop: CASSYSTAGGKDEQYF. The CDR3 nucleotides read TGTGCCAGCAGTTACTCGACGGCAGGGGGCAAGGACGAGCAGTACTTC.